These 19 T cell receptor beta chains were all obtained from the same sample, sequenced in a study of blood T cell repertoires in COVID-19. TCRdb keeps only in-frame clones here, not all; method: immunoSEQ multiplex PCR. Here the sample spans around 130,000 clones, about 80% being singletons. What was sequenced was peripheral blood. These receptors all come from a man between 35 and 55 years old with active or convalescent COVID-19.

V is TRBV7-9 and J is TRBJ2-1, with 13 positions matching TRBD2. Germline trimming cut 2 bases from V and 8 bases from J; bases unmatched to any gene: 15. Germline values: CDR1 SEHNR, CDR2 FQNEAQ (reference sequence). This CDR3 comprises 19 residues. CDR3 sequence reads: CASSLRLTTSGGVRHEQFF. The CDR3 bases are TGTGCCAGCAGCTTACGGCTAACCACTAGCGGGGGGGTTAGACATGAGCAGTTCTTC.

The V call is TRBV5-1, the J call TRBJ2-2; the match to TRBD2 covers 7 bases. Germline V gives CDR1 SGHRS, CDR2 YFSETQ. The V segment lost 4 bases and the J segment 5 bases; nucleotides outside the gene matches: 8. CDR3 size: 15 residues. This CDR3 is CASSPNGGITGELFF. The CDR3 coding sequence is TGCGCCAGCAGCCCCAACGGGGGGATAACCGGGGAGCTGTTTTTT.

The V and J genes are TRBV14 and TRBJ1-1; tentatively, D is TRBD1 (5 bases). The CDR3 is 16 amino acids. With 1 base removed from V and 3 bases from J, the gap between germline ends came to 15 bases. Per germline, CDR1 SGHDN and CDR2 FVKESK. The CDR3 loop reads CASSQAVGRGDTEAFF. The CDR3 nucleotides are TGTGCCAGCAGCCAAGCGGTTGGACGGGGGGACACTGAAGCTTTCTTT.

The V and J genes are TRBV27 and TRBJ2-2, with D maybe TRBD1 (6 bases). Trimming stripped 6 bases from V and 0 bases from J, with 11 bases between. CDR3 length: 15 amino acids. Germline V gene sequence: CDR1 MNHEY, CDR2 SMNVEV (reference sequence). CDR3 loop: CASSFYRANTGELFF. The CDR3 nucleotides read TGTGCCAGCAGCTTCTACAGGGCGAACACCGGGGAGCTGTTTTTT.

The chain employs TRBV7-3 and TRBJ2-1; 8 nucleotides line up with TRBD1. J gave up 9 bases and V 6 bases, and 10 bases lay outside the gene matches. CDR1 and CDR2 from the germline V gene are SGHTA and FQGTGA. This CDR3 is 14 amino acids long. The DNA for the CDR3 is TGTGCCAGCAGTGGACAGGGCGGTTGGGGTGAGCAGTTCTTC. It is translated as CASSGQGGWGEQFF.

The chain couples TRBV10-3 to TRBJ2-2; 7 nucleotides line up with TRBD1. CDR1 is ENHRY and CDR2 is SYGVKD in the germline V gene. CDR3 length: 15 amino acids. The junction had 0 bases not matched to a gene; V was cut back by 2 bases and J by 0 bases. The CDR3 region is CAISETGANTGELFF. The DNA of the CDR3 is TGTGCCATCAGTGAGACAGGGGCGAACACCGGGGAGCTGTTTTTT.

The chain combines TRBV10-2 with TRBJ1-5; the match to TRBD1 covers 10 bases. Germline values: CDR1 WSHSY, CDR2 SAAADI. V was clipped by 7 bases and J by 0 bases; unmatched bases: 3. CDR3 length: 15 amino acids. CDR3 sequence: CASKGTGDSNQPQHF. As DNA, the CDR3 is TGCGCCAGCAAAGGGACAGGGGATAGCAATCAGCCCCAGCATTTT.

This rearrangement joins TRBV11-2 to TRBJ2-1, with 7 nucleotides matching TRBD1. Losses at the gene ends were 0 bases for V and 9 bases for J; bases not matched to a gene: 11. The germline CDR1 and CDR2 sequences are SGHAT and FQNNGV. The CDR3 runs 16 residues. CDR3 in amino acids: CASSLEEGRGYGEQFF. Written as DNA, the CDR3 is TGTGCCAGCAGCTTAGAAGAGGGCAGGGGGTATGGTGAGCAGTTCTTC.

CDR3 nucleotide sequence: TGTGCCAGCAGTTATCGTCACAGCCAACCCTTAACTGAAGCTTTCTTT. This translates into CASSYRHSQPLTEAFF. The V call is TRBV6-7, the J call TRBJ1-1; D call uncertain. TRBV6-7 is an ORF; its function is uncertain. Trimming stripped 3 bases from V and 5 bases from J, with 19 bases between. CDR3 length: 16 residues.

The V call is TRBV19, the J call TRBJ1-6; 9 nucleotides line up with TRBD1. Germline loops: CDR1 LNHDA, CDR2 SQIVND (reference sequence). V shed 6 bases and J 7 bases; nucleotides not matched to a gene: 13. The CDR3 is 17 amino acids. The CDR3 DNA follows: TGTGCCAGTAGCGAAAAAGGACAGGGGATCTCCAATTCACCCCTCCACTTT. Protein product: CASSEKGQGISNSPLHF.

The chain uses TRBV6-1 and TRBJ1-6, with D possibly TRBD1 on 5 matching bases. CDR3 length: 15 amino acids. With 3 bases removed from V and 0 bases from J, the gap between germline ends came to 6 bases. Germline assignment: CDR1 MNHNS and CDR2 SASEGT. The CDR3 sequence is CASSEGGSYNSPLHF. The CDR3, as DNA: TGTGCCAGCAGTGAGGGGGGCTCCTATAATTCACCCCTCCACTTT.

The chain recombines TRBV5-6 with TRBJ1-5; 9 bases align to TRBD1. With 3 bases clipped from V and 4 bases from J, the junction kept 5 bases outside the gene matches. Germline V gives CDR1 SGHDT, CDR2 YYEEEE. This CDR3 is built from 15 residues. CDR3 in DNA: TGTGCCAGCAGCTGGGGACAGGGATTTAATCAGCCCCAGCATTTT. Translated, it gives CASSWGQGFNQPQHF.

V is TRBV5-8 and J is TRBJ2-7; weak D call: TRBD2 (7 bases). Trimming shortened V by 4 bases and J by 1 base, and 15 bases separated the two germline ends. This CDR3 contains 15 residues. CDR1 is SGHTS, CDR2 YDEGEE, per germline. The CDR3 protein is CASSRGAQSSYEQYF. For the CDR3, the DNA is TGTGCCAGCAGCCGGGGGGCCCAATCGTCCTACGAGCAGTACTTC.

This clone was recorded a few times. The chain uses TRBV3-1 (or the pseudogene TRBV3-2) and TRBJ1-2, with 11 positions matching TRBD1. J gave up 7 bases and V 7 bases, and 5 bases lay outside the gene matches. Germline loops: CDR1 LGHDT, CDR2 YNNKEL (reference sequence). This CDR3 region has 13 residues. Here the CDR3 DNA reads TGTGCCAGCATGATGGGGACAGGGGGTGGCTACACCTTC. As protein: CASMMGTGGGYTF.

The rearrangement joins TRBV2 to TRBJ1-2; the match to TRBD1 covers 7 bases. The germline V gene has CDR1 SNHLY and CDR2 FYNNEI. Trimming cost V 9 bases and J 4 bases; bases outside gene matches: 8. This CDR3 has 13 amino acids. For the CDR3, the DNA is TGTGCCAGTCCTAACAGGGGCTCCTATGGCTACACCTTC. As protein: CASPNRGSYGYTF.

This clone was seen a handful of times. This chain links TRBV4-3 with TRBJ1-3; D might be TRBD1 (6 bases). V dropped 4 bases and J dropped 2 bases, with 12 bases sitting between them. CDR3 size: 15 residues. Germline V gives CDR1 LGHNA, CDR2 YSLEER. The CDR3 DNA sequence: TGCGCCAGCAGCCTAACCAGGGGCGCTGGAAACACCATATATTTT. As protein: CASSLTRGAGNTIYF.

The chain employs TRBV25-1 and TRBJ1-1, with TRBD1 identical over 8 bases. The CDR3 runs to 13 residues. Germline trimming cut 6 bases from V and 3 bases from J; bases unmatched to any gene: 3. Germline V gives CDR1 MGHDK, CDR2 SYGVNS. The CDR3 nucleotides read TGTGCCAGCAGCCCGGACAGGGACACTGAAGCTTTCTTT. Translation gives CASSPDRDTEAFF. Combining the CDR3 with reference TRBV25-1 and TRBJ1-1 gives the whole variable domain EADIYQTPRYLVIGTGKKITLECSQTMGHDKMYWYQQDPGMELHLIHYSYGVNSTEKGDLSSESTVSRIRTEHFPLTLESARPSHTSQYLCASSPDRDTEAFFGQGTRLTVV.

The CDR3 loop is CASSQSGAGSPSGGNIQYF. CDR3 coding DNA: TGCGCCAGCAGCCAATCAGGCGCGGGGAGCCCTTCAGGTGGAAACATTCAGTACTTC. This sequence joins TRBV4-1 and TRBJ2-4; perhaps TRBD2 as D (6 bases). The germline CDR1 and CDR2 sequences are MGHRA and YSYEKL. The CDR3 consists of 19 residues. V was clipped by 2 bases and J by 6 bases, with 26 bases between them.

The V call is TRBV11-2, the J call TRBJ1-1; D is unresolved. The CDR3 has 13 residues. Germline V CDR1 and CDR2: SGHAT, FQNNGV. V was trimmed by 0 bases and J by 6 bases, leaving 8 bases between them. Written as DNA, the CDR3 is TGTGCCAGCAGCTTAGACTATCGTTCTGAAGCTTTCTTT. As protein: CASSLDYRSEAFF.